This is a list of T cell receptor beta chains from one sample in a study of neurological immune-mediated disorders. TCRdb redid the calling of the 5' RACE reads with MiXCR, one entry per CDR3 protein. The table has around 40,000 distinct CDR3 sequences, about 13% seen once. The specimen sequenced was PBMCs. Receptor source: a female donor in good health. CDR3s include the opening cysteine and the closing phenylalanine or tryptophan. D genes are given only for firm matches. For some rows the clone size is stated as once, few or many, or as a class when expanded; others skip it.

v_call,cdr3_length,clone_size,j_call,d_call,cdr3_nt,cdr3_aa
TRBV12-3/TRBV12-4,14,many,TRBJ1-2,NA,TGTGCCAGCAGTTTAATGGCCTCTAACTATGGCTACACCTTC,CASSLMASNYGYTF
TRBV12-3/TRBV12-4,13,many,TRBJ2-5,TRBD2,TGTGCCAGCAGAGGGAGGGGAGGAGAGACCCAGTACTTC,CASRGRGGETQYF
TRBV30,15,many,TRBJ2-3,TRBD1,TGTGCCTGGAGTGAGGGACAGGGGTTGGCAGATACGCAGTATTTT,CAWSEGQGLADTQYF
TRBV27,16,NA,TRBJ2-5,NA,TGTGCCAGCAGTTTATCGCAGGCTAGCCTCCAAGAGACCCAGTACTTC,CASSLSQASLQETQYF
TRBV6-5,16,many,TRBJ2-1,TRBD1,TGTGCCAGCAGTCCCAGGGGACAGGGGGCGATGCATGAGCAGTTCTTC,CASSPRGQGAMHEQFF
TRBV5-6,20,many,TRBJ2-5,TRBD2,TGTGCCAGCAGCTTCGGTCAGACTCCCGGGACTAGCGGGAACCAAGAGACCCAGTACTTC,CASSFGQTPGTSGNQETQYF
TRBV5-1,18,many,TRBJ1-3,TRBD1,TGCGCCAGCAGCTTGGAGATTCAGGGGGCATCGGGTGGAAACACCATATATTTT,CASSLEIQGASGGNTIYF
TRBV29-1,15,NA,TRBJ2-1,TRBD1,TGCAGCGGCGGACAGGCCTATCGCTCCTACAATGAGCAGTTCTTC,CSGGQAYRSYNEQFF
TRBV20-1,14,many,TRBJ1-6,NA,TGCAGTGCCCGAGGTGGAGGACCCGGTTCAGCCCTCCACTTT,CSARGGGPGSALHF
TRBV9,15,many,TRBJ2-2,TRBD2,TGTGCCAGCAGCACCGGGACTAGTAACACCGGGGAGCTGTTTTTT,CASSTGTSNTGELFF
TRBV20-1,13,few,TRBJ1-5,NA,TGCAGTGCCCAGGGCCCCCGCGATCAGCCCCAGCATTTT,CSAQGPRDQPQHF
TRBV6-5,12,many,TRBJ2-7,NA,TGTGCCAGCAGTCCAGGAATCTACGAGCAGTACTTC,CASSPGIYEQYF
TRBV29-1,12,many,TRBJ2-7,NA,TGCAGCGTTGAGGGCAGCTCCGGCGAGCAGTACTTC,CSVEGSSGEQYF
TRBV20-1,13,NA,TRBJ2-7,TRBD1,TGCAGTGCTGCCCGGGACAGGGGAAGCTATCAGTACTTC,CSAARDRGSYQYF
TRBV7-3,15,many,TRBJ2-5,TRBD2,TGTGCCAGCAGTCTAGCGGGAGGGTTGAGAGAGACCCAGTACTTC,CASSLAGGLRETQYF
TRBV9,15,many,TRBJ2-7,TRBD2,TGTGCCAGCAGCGTAGGAGCGGGAGGGTCCTACGAGCAGTACTTC,CASSVGAGGSYEQYF
TRBV6-1,16,many,TRBJ1-5,NA,TGTGCCAGCAGTGAAGGCACAGTCTATAGCAATCAGCCCCAGCATTTT,CASSEGTVYSNQPQHF
TRBV3-1,14,NA,TRBJ1-1,NA,TGTGCCAGCAGCCAACATACCCTGAGCACTGAAGCGTTCTTT,CASSQHTLSTEAFF
TRBV6-1,15,many,TRBJ1-2,NA,TGTGCCAGCAGTGAATTGGTCACGGGACCATATGGCTACACCTTC,CASSELVTGPYGYTF
TRBV13,14,many,TRBJ1-4,NA,TGTGCCAGCAGCCCCCGAAGAGATAATGAAAAACTGTTTTTT,CASSPRRDNEKLFF
TRBV20-1,12,many,TRBJ2-2,NA,TGCAGTGCCAGGGGCAGGGGCGGGGAGCTGTTTTTT,CSARGRGGELFF
TRBV10-1,13,NA,TRBJ1-1,NA,TGCGCCAGCAGTGAGACTAGGGGCACTGAAGCTTTCTTT,CASSETRGTEAFF
TRBV20-1,12,many,TRBJ2-1,NA,TGCAGTGCTAGGGCTGGATACAATGAGCAGTTCTTC,CSARAGYNEQFF
TRBV20-1,14,NA,TRBJ1-4,TRBD1,TGCAGTGCCCAACGACAGGGACTTTTGGAAAAACTGTTTTTT,CSAQRQGLLEKLFF
TRBV20-1,11,many,TRBJ1-1,TRBD1,TGCAGTGCTGCAGGGGGTACTGAAGCTTTCTTT,CSAAGGTEAFF
TRBV10-3,15,many,TRBJ1-4,TRBD1,TGTGCCATCAGCTCCGGGACAGGGATAGATGAAAAACTGTTTTTT,CAISSGTGIDEKLFF
TRBV7-9,15,many,TRBJ2-1,TRBD2,TGTGCCAGCAGCTTAGGGCGGGGGGTATACAATGAGCAGTTCTTC,CASSLGRGVYNEQFF
TRBV6-2/TRBV6-3,18,few,TRBJ2-7,TRBD2,TGTGCCAGCAGTTACGGGCTAGCGGGGGCTCCGGGAAACTACGAGCAGTACTTC,CASSYGLAGAPGNYEQYF
TRBV3-1,15,many,TRBJ2-5,TRBD2,TGTGCCAGCAGCCATGGCGGGCTAGCGGAAGAGACCCAGTACTTC,CASSHGGLAEETQYF